This record looks at one T cell receptor (beta chain) sequence and its context. This entry comes from a study of blood T cell repertoires in COVID-19. Study summary: From the United States, Italy and Spain came samples of acute and convalescent COVID-19. Nucleic acid was either cDNA or gDNA, and it came from T cells, B-cell-depleted T cells, or PBMCs.

Original analysis: Researchers report that nucleated cell counts were estimated from reference gene primer amplification. The repertoire was sequenced with immunoSEQ multiplex PCR; TCRdb's copy has only in-frame clones and lacks some. The V and J calls and clone size are taken from that table; D and trimming were inferred from the DNA. The sample includes approximately 150,000 clones, more than 80% of them seen just once. Trimming removed 0 bases from V and 6 bases from J; junction bases left unmatched: 12. The germline V gene has CDR1 MNHEY and CDR2 SVGEGT. The CDR3 consists of 18 residues. The rearrangement joins TRBV6-2 or TRBV6-3 to TRBJ2-1; TRBD2 matches at 9 bases. Sequences were obtained from peripheral blood. The source of this sequence is a human donor in a cohort sampled during active COVID-19. The CDR3 bases are TGTGCCAGCAGTTACTCGCAGGCTGGCAGCGGGAGGCGCAATGAGCAGTTCTTC. This encodes CASSYSQAGSGRRNEQFF.